This T cell receptor beta chain appears in the sequencing data of a study of T cell repertoires in cytomegalovirus infection. Overall study context: The authors used CMV epitopes that were HLA-C-restricted (recently identified) and HLA-B-restricted (well studied). It was the public TCR beta signatures that indicated both CMV infection and matching HLA type. Whole-study findings and limits: Adding up the frequency of public TCR beta families identified people who carried CMV plus the relevant HLA.

TCRdb fed the reads into MiXCR, producing one record per CDR3 protein. The sample consists of more than 65,000 distinct CDR3 sequences, approximately 45% of them appearing once. With respect to this clonotype: Its specificity is unknown.

Trimming left V 5 bases short and J 5 bases short, with 14 bases between. CDR1 and CDR2 from the germline V gene are SGHTA and FQGTGA. CDR3 length equals 14 residues. This TCR was recovered from a human donor in good health (CMV status not recorded). Some clones in this sample may be carry-over from other donors' samples. V gene TRBV7-3 combines with J gene TRBJ2-3, with D maybe TRBD2 (6 bases). The starting material was CD8+ T cells from cultured PBMCs, obtained from culture after CMV antigen stimulation. The CDR3, as DNA: TGTGCCAGCAGCAGCGGGCCAAGAGGAGATACGCAGTATTTT. This gives the protein CASSSGPRGDTQYF.